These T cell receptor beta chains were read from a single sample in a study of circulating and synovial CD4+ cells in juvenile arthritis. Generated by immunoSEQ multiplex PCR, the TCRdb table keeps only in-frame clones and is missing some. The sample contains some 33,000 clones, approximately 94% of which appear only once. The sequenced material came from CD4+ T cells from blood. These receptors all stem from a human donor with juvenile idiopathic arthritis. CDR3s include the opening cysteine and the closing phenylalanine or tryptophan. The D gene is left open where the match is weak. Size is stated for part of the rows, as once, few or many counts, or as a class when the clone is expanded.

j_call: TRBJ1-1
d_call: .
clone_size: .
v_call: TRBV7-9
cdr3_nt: TGTGCCAGCAGCCCTGGACTCCTGAACACTGAAGCTTTCTTT
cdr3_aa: CASSPGLLNTEAFF

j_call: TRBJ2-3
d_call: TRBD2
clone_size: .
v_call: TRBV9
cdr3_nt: TGTGCCAGCAGCGGGAGCTTTAGCGGGGGAGGCACAGATACGCAGTATTTT
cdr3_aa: CASSGSFSGGGTDTQYF

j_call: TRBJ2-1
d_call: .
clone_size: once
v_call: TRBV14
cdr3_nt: TGTGCCAGCACCAGGGGGGCATACAATGAGCAGTTCTTC
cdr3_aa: CASTRGAYNEQFF

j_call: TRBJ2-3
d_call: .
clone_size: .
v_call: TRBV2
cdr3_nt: TGTGCCAGCATGGTAGGGGTCAGCACAGATACGCAGTATTTT
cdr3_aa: CASMVGVSTDTQYF

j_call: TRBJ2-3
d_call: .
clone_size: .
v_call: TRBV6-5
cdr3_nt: TGTGCCAGCAGACAGGGCTGGGGGACAGATACGCAGTATTTT
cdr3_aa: CASRQGWGTDTQYF

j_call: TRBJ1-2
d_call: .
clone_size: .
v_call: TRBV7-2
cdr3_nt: TGTGCCAGCAGCCCAGCAGGGACGGTGCGGGATGTCTACACCTTC
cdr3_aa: CASSPAGTVRDVYTF

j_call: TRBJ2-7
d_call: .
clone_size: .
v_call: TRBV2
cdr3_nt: TGTGCCAGCAGTCCCCGACCGACAGGTTCGAGCTCCTACGAGCAGTACTTC
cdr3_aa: CASSPRPTGSSSYEQYF

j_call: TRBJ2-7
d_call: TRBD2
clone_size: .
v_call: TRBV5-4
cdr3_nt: TGTGCCAGCAGCCGGGGAGTTGGCGGGGGGGCCCTCTACGAGCAGTACTTC
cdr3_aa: CASSRGVGGGALYEQYF

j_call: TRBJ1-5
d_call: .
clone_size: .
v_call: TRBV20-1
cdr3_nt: TGCAGTGCTCTGCACGGACACCAGCATTTT
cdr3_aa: CSALHGHQHF

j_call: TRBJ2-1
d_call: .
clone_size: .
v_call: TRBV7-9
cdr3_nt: TGTGCCAGCAGCTTGGAGGGTTCCTACAATGAGCAGTTCTTC
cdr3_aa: CASSLEGSYNEQFF

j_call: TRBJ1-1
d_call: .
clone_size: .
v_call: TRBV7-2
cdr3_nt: TGTGCCAGCAGCTTATTCAGGGCGGCCACTGAAGCTTTCTTT
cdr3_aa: CASSLFRAATEAFF

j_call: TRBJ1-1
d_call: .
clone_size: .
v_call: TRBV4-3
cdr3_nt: TGCGCCAGCAGCCAAGTTGCGACAGATAACACTGAAGCTTTCTTT
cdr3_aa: CASSQVATDNTEAFF

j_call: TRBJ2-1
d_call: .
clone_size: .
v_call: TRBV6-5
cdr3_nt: TGTGCCAGCAGTAGCCGGGACAAGTCGATGTTCTTC
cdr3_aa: CASSSRDKSMFF

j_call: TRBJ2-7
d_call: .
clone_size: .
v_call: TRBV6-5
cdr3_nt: TGTGCCAGCAGTTCCCTCGACCTACTACGTGGGCAGTACTTC
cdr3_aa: CASSSLDLLRGQYF

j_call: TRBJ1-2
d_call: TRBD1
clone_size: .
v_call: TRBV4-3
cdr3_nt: TGCGCCAGCAGCCAAGATAGTTCAGGGGGCGGCTACACCTTC
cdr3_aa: CASSQDSSGGGYTF

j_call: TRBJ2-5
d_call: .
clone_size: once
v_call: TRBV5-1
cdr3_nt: TGCGCCAGCAGCTTGGCCCTCAAAGGGGCCCAAGAGACCCAGTACTTC
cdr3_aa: CASSLALKGAQETQYF

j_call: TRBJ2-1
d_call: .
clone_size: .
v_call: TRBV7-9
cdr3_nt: TGTGCCAGCAGCTTAGCGGAGGCGTCCACCCACCAGTTCTTC
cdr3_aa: CASSLAEASTHQFF

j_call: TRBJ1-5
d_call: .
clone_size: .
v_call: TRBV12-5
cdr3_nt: TGTGCTAGTGGTTTGGTACAGGGAAGGGTCAATCAGCCCCAGCATTTT
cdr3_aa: CASGLVQGRVNQPQHF

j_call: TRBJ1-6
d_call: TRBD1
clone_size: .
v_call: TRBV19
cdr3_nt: TGTGCCAGTAGTTGGGGACAGTATAATTCACCCCTCCACTTT
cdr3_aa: CASSWGQYNSPLHF

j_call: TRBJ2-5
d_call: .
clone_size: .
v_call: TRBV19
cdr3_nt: TGTGCCAGTAGTATAGGTCCGGGGTGGGAGACCCAGTACTTC
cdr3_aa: CASSIGPGWETQYF

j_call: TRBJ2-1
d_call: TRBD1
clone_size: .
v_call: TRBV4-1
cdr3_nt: TGCGCCAGCAGCCAAGATGACAGGGGGAGATACAATGAGCAGTTCTTC
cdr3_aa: CASSQDDRGRYNEQFF

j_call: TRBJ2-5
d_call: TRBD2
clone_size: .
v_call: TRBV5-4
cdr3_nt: TGTGCCAGCAGCGCCAAGACTAGCCCCGAAGAGACCCAGTACTTC
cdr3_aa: CASSAKTSPEETQYF

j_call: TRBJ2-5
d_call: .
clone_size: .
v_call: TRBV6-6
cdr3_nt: TGTGCCAGCAGTTACGTCCAGGGGGAGACCCAGTACTTC
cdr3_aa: CASSYVQGETQYF

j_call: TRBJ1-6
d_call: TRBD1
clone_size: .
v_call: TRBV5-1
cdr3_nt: TGCGCCAGCAGCTTGGCCTCCGGGACAGGGGATTCACCCCTCCACTTT
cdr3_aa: CASSLASGTGDSPLHF

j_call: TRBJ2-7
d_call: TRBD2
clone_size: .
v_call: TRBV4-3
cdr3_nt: TGCGCCAGCAGCCAAGCGGGGGGTATGTCTGCCTACGAGCAGTACTTC
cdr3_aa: CASSQAGGMSAYEQYF

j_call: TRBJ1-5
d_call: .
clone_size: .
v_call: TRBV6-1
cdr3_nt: TGTGCCAGCAGATCGGAGGGATCTCAGCCCCAGCATTTT
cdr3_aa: CASRSEGSQPQHF

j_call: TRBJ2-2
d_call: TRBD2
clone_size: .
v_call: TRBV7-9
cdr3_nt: TGTGCCAGCAGCCCGACTAGCGGGGGGCCCGGGGAGCTGTTTTTT
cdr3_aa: CASSPTSGGPGELFF

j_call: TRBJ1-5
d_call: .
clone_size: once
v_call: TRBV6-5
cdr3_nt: TGTGCCAGCAGTCTGACAGGCGGCAATCAGCCCCAGCATTTT
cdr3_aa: CASSLTGGNQPQHF

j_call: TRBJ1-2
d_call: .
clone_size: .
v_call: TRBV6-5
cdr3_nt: TGTGCCAGCAGTTACTATCCACAGCAGAACTATGGCTACACCTTC
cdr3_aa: CASSYYPQQNYGYTF

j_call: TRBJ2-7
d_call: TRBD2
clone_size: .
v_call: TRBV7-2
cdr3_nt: TGTGCCAGCAGCTTAGGGTATAGGGTAGCGGGGGGCGAGCAGTACTTC
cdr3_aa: CASSLGYRVAGGEQYF

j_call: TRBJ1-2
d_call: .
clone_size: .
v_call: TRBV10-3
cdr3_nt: TGTGCCATCAGCGAGGGAGGGAGCTCTAACTATGGCTACACCTTC
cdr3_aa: CAISEGGSSNYGYTF

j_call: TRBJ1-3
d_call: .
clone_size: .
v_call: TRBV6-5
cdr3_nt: TGTGCCAGCAGTTACGCGCAAACAGGGCCTGGAAACACCATATATTTT
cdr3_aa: CASSYAQTGPGNTIYF

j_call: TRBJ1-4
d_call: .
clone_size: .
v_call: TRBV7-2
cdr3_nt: TGTGCCAGCAGCTTAAAAGGGGGGGGAGAAAAACTGTTTTTT
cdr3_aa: CASSLKGGGEKLFF

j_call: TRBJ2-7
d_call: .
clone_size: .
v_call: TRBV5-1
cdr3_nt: TGCGCCAGCAGCTTGGACGGACTACTAGGCGAGCAGTACTTC
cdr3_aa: CASSLDGLLGEQYF

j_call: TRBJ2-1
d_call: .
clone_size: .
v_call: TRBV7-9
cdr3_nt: TGTGCCAGCAGCGGGCGCAGGAATGAGCAGTTCTTC
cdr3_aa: CASSGRRNEQFF

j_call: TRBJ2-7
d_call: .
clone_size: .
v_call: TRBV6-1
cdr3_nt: TGTGCCAGCAGTGCCCAGGGGTCCTACGAGCAGTACTTC
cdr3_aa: CASSAQGSYEQYF

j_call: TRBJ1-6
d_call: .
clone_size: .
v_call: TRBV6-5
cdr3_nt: TGTGCCAGCAGTTTCCTTAGCTCCTATAATTCACCCCTCCACTTT
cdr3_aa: CASSFLSSYNSPLHF

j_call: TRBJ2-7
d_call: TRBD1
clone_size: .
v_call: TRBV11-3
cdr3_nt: TGTGCCAGCAGCTTAGGAACAGGGGGCATAACCTACGAGCAGTACTTC
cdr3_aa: CASSLGTGGITYEQYF

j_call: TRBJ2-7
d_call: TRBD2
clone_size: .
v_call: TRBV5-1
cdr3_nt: TGCGCCAGCAGGTTAGCGGGCGGGGCCCAAACCTACGAGCAGTACTTC
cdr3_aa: CASRLAGGAQTYEQYF

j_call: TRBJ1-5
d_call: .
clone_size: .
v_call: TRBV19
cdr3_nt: TGTGCCAGTAGTACCCAATATGTGGGGGGGAATCAGCCCCAGCATTTT
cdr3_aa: CASSTQYVGGNQPQHF

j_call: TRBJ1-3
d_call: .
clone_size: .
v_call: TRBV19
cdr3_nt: TGTGCCAGTAGTATGTTCCAAGGCGGCTCTGGAAACACCATATATTTT
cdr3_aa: CASSMFQGGSGNTIYF

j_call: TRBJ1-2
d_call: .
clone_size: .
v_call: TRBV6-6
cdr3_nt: TGTGCCAGCAGTTACTCGAGGAGGGGAGACTATGGCTACACCTTC
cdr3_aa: CASSYSRRGDYGYTF

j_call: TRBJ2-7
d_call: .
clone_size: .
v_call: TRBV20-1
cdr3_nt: TGCAGTGCCCGGGTGTCCTACGAGCAGTACTTC
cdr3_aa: CSARVSYEQYF

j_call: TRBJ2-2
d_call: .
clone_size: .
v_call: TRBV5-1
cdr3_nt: TGCGCCAGCAGCTTGATAGGCGGGGCCCCCACCGGGGAGCTGTTTTTT
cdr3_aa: CASSLIGGAPTGELFF

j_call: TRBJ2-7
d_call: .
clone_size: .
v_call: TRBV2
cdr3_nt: TGTGCCAGCAGGGATTACCAGGGTTGGGACTACGAGCAGTACTTC
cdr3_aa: CASRDYQGWDYEQYF

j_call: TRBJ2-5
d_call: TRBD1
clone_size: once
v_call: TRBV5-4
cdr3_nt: TGTGCCAGCAGCTCTGATGGGACAGGGGGGGATTCCTGGGAGACCCAGTACTTC
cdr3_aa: CASSSDGTGGDSWETQYF

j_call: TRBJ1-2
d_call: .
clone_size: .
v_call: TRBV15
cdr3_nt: TGTGCCACCAGCCACGGCCCGGGGGGGGCTAACTATGGCTACACCTTC
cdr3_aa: CATSHGPGGANYGYTF

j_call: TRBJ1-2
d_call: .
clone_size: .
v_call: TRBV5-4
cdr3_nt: TGTGCCAGCAGCCCCGGGCAGGGGTTTCGCCAGGGTGGCTACACCTTC
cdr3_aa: CASSPGQGFRQGGYTF

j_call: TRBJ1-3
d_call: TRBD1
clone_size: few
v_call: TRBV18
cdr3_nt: TGTGCCAGCTCACCGACTTCATACAGGGGGGGAAACACCATATATTTT
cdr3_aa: CASSPTSYRGGNTIYF

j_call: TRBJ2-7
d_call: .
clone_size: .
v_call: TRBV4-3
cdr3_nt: TGCGCCAGCAGCCAAGTAAAAGGGGGCGAGCAGTACTTC
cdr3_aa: CASSQVKGGEQYF

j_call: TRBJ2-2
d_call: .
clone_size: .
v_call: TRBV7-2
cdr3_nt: TGTGCCAGCAGCTCTAGCAGGGGTACCGGGGAGCTGTTTTTT
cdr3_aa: CASSSSRGTGELFF

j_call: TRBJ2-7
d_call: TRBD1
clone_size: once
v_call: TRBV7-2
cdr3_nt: TGTGCCAGCAGCTTGACAGGGGGCTCACTTGTCTCCTACGAGCAGTACTTC
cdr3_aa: CASSLTGGSLVSYEQYF

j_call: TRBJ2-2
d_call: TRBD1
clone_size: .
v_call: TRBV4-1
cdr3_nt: TGCGCCAGCAGACCGACAGGGGGTACCGGGGAGCTGTTTTTT
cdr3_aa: CASRPTGGTGELFF

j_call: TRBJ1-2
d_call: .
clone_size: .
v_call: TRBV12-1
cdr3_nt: TGTGCCAGCAGCTCCGTGGCGGTCGACTATGGCTACACCTTC
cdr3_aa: CASSSVAVDYGYTF